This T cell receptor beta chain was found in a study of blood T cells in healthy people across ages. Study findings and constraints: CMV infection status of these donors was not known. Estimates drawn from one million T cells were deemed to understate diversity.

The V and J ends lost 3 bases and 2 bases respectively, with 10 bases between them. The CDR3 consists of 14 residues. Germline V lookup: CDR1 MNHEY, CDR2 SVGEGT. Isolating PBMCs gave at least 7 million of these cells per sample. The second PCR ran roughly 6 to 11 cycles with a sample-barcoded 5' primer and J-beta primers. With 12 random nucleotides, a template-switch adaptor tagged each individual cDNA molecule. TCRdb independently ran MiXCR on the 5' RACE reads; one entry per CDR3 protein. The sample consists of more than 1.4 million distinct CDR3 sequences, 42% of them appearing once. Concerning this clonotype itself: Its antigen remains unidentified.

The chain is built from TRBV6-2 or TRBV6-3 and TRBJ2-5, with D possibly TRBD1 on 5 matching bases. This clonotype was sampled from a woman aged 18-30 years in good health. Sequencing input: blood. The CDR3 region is CASSYRGPQETQYF. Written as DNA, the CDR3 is TGTGCCAGCAGTTATAGGGGCCCTCAAGAGACCCAGTACTTC.